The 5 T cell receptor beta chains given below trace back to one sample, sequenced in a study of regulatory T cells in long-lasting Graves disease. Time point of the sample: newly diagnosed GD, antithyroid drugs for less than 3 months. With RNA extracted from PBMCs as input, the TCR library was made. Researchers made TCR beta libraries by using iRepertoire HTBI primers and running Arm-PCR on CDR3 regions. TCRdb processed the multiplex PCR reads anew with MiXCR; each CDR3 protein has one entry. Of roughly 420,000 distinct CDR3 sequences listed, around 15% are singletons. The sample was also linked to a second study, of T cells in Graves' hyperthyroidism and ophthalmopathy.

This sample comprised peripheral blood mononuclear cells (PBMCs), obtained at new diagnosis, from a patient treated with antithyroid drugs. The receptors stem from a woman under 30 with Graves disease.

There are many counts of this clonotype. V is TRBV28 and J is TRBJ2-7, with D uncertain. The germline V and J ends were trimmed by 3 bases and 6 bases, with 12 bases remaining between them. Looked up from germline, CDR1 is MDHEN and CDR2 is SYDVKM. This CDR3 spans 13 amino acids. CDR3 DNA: TGTGCCAGCAGTTTCCCCTCAATTTTCGAGCAGTACTTC. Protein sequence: CASSFPSIFEQYF. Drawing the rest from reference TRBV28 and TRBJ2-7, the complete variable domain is DVKVTQSSRYLVKRTGEKVFLECVQDMDHENMFWYRQDPGLGLRLIYFSYDVKMKEKGDIPEGYSVSREKKERFSLILESASTNQTSMYLCASSFPSIFEQYFGPGTRLTVT.

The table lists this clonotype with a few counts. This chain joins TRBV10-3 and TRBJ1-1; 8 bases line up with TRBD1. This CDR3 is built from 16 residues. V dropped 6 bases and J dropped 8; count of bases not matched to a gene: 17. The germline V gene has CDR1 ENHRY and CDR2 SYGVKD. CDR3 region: CAIRTSAGTGIAEAFF. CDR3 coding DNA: TGTGCCATCAGAACCTCTGCCGGGACAGGCATCGCCGAAGCTTTCTTT.

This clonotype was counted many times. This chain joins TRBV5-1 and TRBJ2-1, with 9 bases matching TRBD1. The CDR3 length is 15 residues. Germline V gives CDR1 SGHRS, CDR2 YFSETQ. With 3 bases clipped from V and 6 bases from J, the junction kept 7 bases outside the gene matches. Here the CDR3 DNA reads TGCGCCAGCAGCTCCGGGACAGGGACGGTCAATGAGCAGTTCTTC. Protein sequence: CASSSGTGTVNEQFF.

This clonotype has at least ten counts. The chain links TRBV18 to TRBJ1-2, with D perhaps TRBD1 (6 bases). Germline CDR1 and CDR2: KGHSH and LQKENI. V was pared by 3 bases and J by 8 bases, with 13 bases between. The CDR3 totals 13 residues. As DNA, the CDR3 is TGTGCCAGCTCACCCACGACAGGACTCGGCTACACCTTC. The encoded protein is CASSPTTGLGYTF.

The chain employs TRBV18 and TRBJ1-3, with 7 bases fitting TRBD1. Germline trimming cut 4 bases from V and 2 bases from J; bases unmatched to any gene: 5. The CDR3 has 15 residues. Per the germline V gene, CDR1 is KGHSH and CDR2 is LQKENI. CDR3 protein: CASSQDRQTGNTIYF. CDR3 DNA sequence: TGTGCCAGCTCACAGGACAGGCAAACTGGAAACACCATATATTTT.